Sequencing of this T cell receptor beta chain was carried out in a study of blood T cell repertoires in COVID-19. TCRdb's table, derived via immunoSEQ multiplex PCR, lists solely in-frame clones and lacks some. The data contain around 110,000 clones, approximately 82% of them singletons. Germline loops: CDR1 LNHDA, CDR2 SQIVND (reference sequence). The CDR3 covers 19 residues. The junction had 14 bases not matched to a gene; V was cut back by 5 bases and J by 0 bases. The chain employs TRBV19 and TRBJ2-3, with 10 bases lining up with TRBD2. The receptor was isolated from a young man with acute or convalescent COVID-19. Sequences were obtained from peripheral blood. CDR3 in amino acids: CASSGSERGGTPSTDTQYF. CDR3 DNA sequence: TGTGCCAGTAGTGGCTCAGAGCGGGGGGGTACCCCTAGCACAGATACGCAGTATTTT.